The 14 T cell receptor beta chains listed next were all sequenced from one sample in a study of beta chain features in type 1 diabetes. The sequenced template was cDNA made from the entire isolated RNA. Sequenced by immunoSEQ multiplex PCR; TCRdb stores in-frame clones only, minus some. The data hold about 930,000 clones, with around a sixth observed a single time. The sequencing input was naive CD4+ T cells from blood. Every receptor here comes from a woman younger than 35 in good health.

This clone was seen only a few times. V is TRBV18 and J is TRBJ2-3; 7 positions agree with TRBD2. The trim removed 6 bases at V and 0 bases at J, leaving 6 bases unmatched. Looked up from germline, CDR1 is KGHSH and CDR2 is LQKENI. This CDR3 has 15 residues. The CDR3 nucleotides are TGTGCCAGCTCCCCGTCCGGGGGGAGCACAGATACGCAGTATTTT. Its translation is CASSPSGGSTDTQYF. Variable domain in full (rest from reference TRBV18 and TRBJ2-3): NAGVMQNPRHLVRRRGQEARLRCSPMKGHSHVYWYRQLPEEGLKFMVYLQKENIIDESGMPKERFSAEFPKEGPSILRIQQVVRGDSAAYFCASSPSGGSTDTQYFGPGTRLTVL.

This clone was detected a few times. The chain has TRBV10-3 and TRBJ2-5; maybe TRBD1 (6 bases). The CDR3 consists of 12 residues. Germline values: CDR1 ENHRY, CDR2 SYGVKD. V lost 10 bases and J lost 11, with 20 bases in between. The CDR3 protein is CATGQLSWEQYF. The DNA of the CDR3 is TGTGCCACAGGACAGCTCTCATGGGAGCAGTACTTC.

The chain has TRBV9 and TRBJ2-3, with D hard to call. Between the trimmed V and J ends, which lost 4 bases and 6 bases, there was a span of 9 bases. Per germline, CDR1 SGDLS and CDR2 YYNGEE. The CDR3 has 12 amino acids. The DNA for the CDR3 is TGTGCCAGCAGCACAGCGTACGATACGCAGTATTTT. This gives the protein CASSTAYDTQYF. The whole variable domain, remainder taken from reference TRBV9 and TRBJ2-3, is DSGVTQTPKHLITATGQRVTLRCSPRSGDLSVYWYQQSLDQGLQFLIQYYNGEERAKGNILERFSAQQFPDLHSELNLSSLELGDSALYFCASSTAYDTQYFGPGTRLTVL.

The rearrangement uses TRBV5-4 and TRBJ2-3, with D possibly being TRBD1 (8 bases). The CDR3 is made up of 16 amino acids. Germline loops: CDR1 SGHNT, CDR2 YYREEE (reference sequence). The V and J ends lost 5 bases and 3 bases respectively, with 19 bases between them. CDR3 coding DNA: TGTGCCAGCAGACAGGGGGGCGGGAGCGGTACAGATACGCAGTATTTT. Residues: CASRQGGGSGTDTQYF.

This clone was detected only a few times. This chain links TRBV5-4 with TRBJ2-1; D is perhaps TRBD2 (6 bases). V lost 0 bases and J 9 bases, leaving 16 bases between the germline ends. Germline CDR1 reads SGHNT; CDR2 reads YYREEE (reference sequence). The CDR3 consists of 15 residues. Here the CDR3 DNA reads TGTGCCAGCAGCTTGGGAAACCCTACTAGCTTTGAGCAGTTCTTC. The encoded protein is CASSLGNPTSFEQFF.

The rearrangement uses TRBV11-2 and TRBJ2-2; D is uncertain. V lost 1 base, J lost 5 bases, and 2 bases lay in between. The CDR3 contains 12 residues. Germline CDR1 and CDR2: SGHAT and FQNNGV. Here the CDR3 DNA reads TGTGCCAGCAGCTTAGTAACCGGGGAGCTGTTTTTT. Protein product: CASSLVTGELFF.

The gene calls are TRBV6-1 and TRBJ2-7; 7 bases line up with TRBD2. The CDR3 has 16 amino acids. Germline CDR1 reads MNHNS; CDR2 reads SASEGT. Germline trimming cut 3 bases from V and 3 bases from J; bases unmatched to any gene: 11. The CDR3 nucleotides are TGTGCCAGCAGTGACCTATTACGAGCGGGACTCTACGAGCAGTACTTC. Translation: CASSDLLRAGLYEQYF.

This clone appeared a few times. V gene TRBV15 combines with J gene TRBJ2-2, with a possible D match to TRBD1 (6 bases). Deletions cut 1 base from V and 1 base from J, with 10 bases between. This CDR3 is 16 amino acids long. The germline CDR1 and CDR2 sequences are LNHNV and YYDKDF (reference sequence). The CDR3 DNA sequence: TGTGCCACCAGCAGAGTCTGGGGGCTGAACACCGGGGAGCTGTTTTTT. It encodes CATSRVWGLNTGELFF.

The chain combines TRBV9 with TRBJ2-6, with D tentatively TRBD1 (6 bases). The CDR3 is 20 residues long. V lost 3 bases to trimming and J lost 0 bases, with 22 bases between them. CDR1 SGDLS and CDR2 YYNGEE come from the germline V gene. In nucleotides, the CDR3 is TGTGCCAGCAGCGCAGACGGGAAAACAGGGACCATCTCTGGGGCCAACGTCCTGACTTTC. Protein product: CASSADGKTGTISGANVLTF.

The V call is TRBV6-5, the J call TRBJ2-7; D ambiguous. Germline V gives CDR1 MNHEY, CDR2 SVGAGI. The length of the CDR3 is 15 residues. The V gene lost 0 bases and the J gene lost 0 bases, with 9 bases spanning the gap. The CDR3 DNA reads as TGTGCCAGCAGTTACTCTACTGGGATCTCCTACGAGCAGTACTTC. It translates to CASSYSTGISYEQYF.

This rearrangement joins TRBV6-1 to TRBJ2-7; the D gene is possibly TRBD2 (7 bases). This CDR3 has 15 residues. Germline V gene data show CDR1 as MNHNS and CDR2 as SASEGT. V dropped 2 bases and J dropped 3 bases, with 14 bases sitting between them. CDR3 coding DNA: TGTGCCAGCAGTGAACAGCAGCGGGACATCTACGAGCAGTACTTC. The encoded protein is CASSEQQRDIYEQYF.

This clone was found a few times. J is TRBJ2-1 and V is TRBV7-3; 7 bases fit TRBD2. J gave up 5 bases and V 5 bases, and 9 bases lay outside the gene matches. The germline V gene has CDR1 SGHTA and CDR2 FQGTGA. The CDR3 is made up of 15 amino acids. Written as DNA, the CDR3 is TGTGCCAGCAGCGCTCGCGCTAGCGGTAACAATGAGCAGTTCTTC. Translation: CASSARASGNNEQFF. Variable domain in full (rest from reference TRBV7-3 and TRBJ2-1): GAGVSQTPSNKVTEKGKYVELRCDPISGHTALYWYRQSLGQGPEFLIYFQGTGAADDSGLPNDRFFAVRPEGSVSTLKIQRTERGDSAVYLCASSARASGNNEQFFGPGTRLTVL.

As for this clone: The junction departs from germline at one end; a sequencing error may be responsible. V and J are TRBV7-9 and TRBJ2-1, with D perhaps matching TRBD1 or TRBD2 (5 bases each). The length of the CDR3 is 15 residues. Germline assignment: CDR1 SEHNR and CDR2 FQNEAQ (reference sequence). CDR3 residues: CASSLVGTTYDEQFF. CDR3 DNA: TGTGCCAGCAGCTTAGTGGGGACCACCTACGATGAGCAGTTCTTC.

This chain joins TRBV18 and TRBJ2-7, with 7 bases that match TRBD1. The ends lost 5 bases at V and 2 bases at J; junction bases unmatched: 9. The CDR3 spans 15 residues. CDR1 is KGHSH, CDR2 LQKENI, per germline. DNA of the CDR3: TGTGCCAGCTCAGGCATTGGGACAGTACCCTACGAGCAGTACTTC. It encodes CASSGIGTVPYEQYF. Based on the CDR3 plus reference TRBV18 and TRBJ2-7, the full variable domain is NAGVMQNPRHLVRRRGQEARLRCSPMKGHSHVYWYRQLPEEGLKFMVYLQKENIIDESGMPKERFSAEFPKEGPSILRIQQVVRGDSAAYFCASSGIGTVPYEQYFGPGTRLTVT.